This TCR beta chain was documented in a study of cytomegalovirus exposure and HLA in healthy donors. Study context: Tens of millions of unique TCR sequences came from HLA-typed donors in an early release.

PCR involved 60 Vbeta and 13 Jbeta primers. The data were produced by immunoSEQ multiplex PCR, yet TCRdb's version contains in-frame clones alone and is incomplete. This sample carries about 87,000 clones, 70% to 85% of them seen once, and the ten largest clones take about a fifth. The CDR3 spans 14 residues. V shed 5 bases and J shed 8 bases, with 15 bases lying between them. Germline values: CDR1 MNHEY, CDR2 SVGAGI. Study-wide findings and caveats: Follow-up analysis found HLA locus-dependent TCR association rates, highest for DRB1 and lowest for HLA-C. For presence/absence analyses, sequencing depth was assumed to be roughly uniform across donors. Through in vitro validation, three CMV-associated chains were shown to be specific for CMV antigens.

Details on this clone: Its antigen is unknown.

Sequences were obtained from PBMCs. The V call is TRBV6-5, the J call TRBJ1-4; D may be TRBD1 (5 bases). The sequence was collected from a man between 25 and 39 years old in good health and CMV-seropositive. The CDR3 is CASSGGGGDEKLFF. The DNA for the CDR3 is TGTGCCAGCAGTGGCGGAGGAGGGGACGAAAAACTGTTTTTT.